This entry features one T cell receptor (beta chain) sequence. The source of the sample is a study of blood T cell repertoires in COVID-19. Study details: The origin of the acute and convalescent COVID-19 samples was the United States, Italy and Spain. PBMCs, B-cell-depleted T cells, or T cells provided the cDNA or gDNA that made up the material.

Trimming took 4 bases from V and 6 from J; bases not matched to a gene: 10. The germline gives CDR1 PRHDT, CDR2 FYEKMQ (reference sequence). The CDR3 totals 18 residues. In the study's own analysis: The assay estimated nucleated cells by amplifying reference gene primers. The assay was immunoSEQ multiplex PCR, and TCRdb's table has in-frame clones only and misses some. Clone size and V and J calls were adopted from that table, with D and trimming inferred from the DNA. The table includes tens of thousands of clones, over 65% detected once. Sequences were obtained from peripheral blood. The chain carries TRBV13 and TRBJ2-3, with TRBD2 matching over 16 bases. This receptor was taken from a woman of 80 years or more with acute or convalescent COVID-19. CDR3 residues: CASSSGTSGGAVVDTQYF. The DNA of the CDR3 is TGTGCCAGCAGCTCAGGGACTAGCGGGGGGGCCGTCGTTGATACGCAGTATTTT.